This T cell receptor (beta chain) came from a study of cytomegalovirus exposure and HLA in healthy donors. Trimming took off 1 base at V and 4 bases at J, with 10 bases between the two ends. This CDR3 has 14 residues. Germline assignment: CDR1 LGHNA and CDR2 YSLEER. The study ran its PCR with 60 Vbeta and 13 Jbeta primers. TCRdb's copy holds only in-frame clones and misses some; the assay was immunoSEQ multiplex PCR. Among around 75,000 clones listed, 78% were seen once. The gene calls are TRBV4-3 and TRBJ1-1, with D tentatively TRBD1 (6 bases). Sequenced sample: PBMCs. The clonotype was recovered from a middle-aged man in good health and CMV-seronegative. CDR3 in amino acids: CASSQGTVGTEAFF. CDR3 in DNA: TGCGCCAGCAGCCAAGGGACAGTAGGCACTGAAGCTTTCTTT.